The clone carrying this TCR beta chain has at least ten counts. The antigen is undetermined. Addition of a universal primer site occurred through template switching, and cDNA carried unique molecular identifiers. In TCRdb, the 5' RACE reads were re-called with MiXCR into one record per CDR3 protein. The sample has about 530,000 distinct CDR3 sequences; 20% to 25% are singletons. Germline V CDR1 and CDR2: ENHRY, SYGVKD. The CDR3 contains 15 residues. Germline trimming cut 6 bases from V and 8 bases from J; bases unmatched to any gene: 12. This sample was taken from a study of identical twins. Study conclusions and caveats: The abundant beta clonotypes from cord blood had fewer insertions, and memory repertoires had none of this. Monozygotic twins shared more out-of-frame TCR alpha than recombination models predicted. Invariant T cells like MAIT and iNKT could partly confound the zero-insertion analyses.

These data were likewise used in another study, on yellow fever vaccine responses in identical twins.

This TCR derives from a young woman in good health. Sequencing was carried out using CD4+ T cells sorted from blood. V and J are TRBV10-3 and TRBJ2-1; 8 bases are a match to TRBD2. The CDR3 coding sequence is TGTGCCATCAGCAAGACTAGCGCGGGAGGAGATGAGCAGTTCTTC. This codes for CAISKTSAGGDEQFF.